This TCR beta chain was observed in a study of T cells after yellow fever vaccination. TCRdb redid the calling of the 5' RACE reads with MiXCR, one entry per CDR3 protein. The top ten hold more than 13% of the sample, which has some 500,000 distinct CDR3 sequences, 13% seen once. Unmatched junction bases numbered 14, after V lost 6 bases and J lost 6 bases. Per the germline V gene, CDR1 is SQVTM and CDR2 is ANQGSEA. The CDR3 consists of 15 residues. The sequencing here drew on PBMCs, taken on the day of the yellow fever booster vaccination. The clonotype comes from a man aged 25 to 40 who received the YFV17D yellow fever vaccine. V is TRBV29-1 and J is TRBJ2-1, with TRBD1 matching 7 bases. CDR3 in DNA: TGCAGCGTCGACGACTACGGACAGGAAGGCAATGAGCAGTTCTTC. The encoded protein is CSVDDYGQEGNEQFF.